This TCR beta chain was sequenced for a study of T cell responses to AZD1222 COVID-19 vaccine. Data came from immunoSEQ multiplex PCR; TCRdb stores just in-frame clones and leaves some out. The data show 120,000 to 150,000 clones, with 80% to 90% seen just once and 5% to 5.5% held by the top ten. J was trimmed by 5 bases and V by 4 bases; bases with no gene match: 3. The CDR3 spans 14 residues. The germline CDR1 and CDR2 sequences are LNHDA and SQIVND (reference sequence). The specimen was peripheral blood, collected on day 0 of AZD1222 vaccination. This receptor was taken from an adult in good health. J is TRBJ2-5 and V is TRBV19; 11 bases agree with TRBD1. CDR3 region: CASSRTGGGETQYF. The CDR3 nucleotides are TGTGCCAGTAGTAGGACAGGGGGCGGCGAGACCCAGTACTTC.